This T cell receptor (beta chain) comes out of a study of cytomegalovirus exposure and HLA in healthy donors. The ends lost 2 bases at V and 5 bases at J; junction bases unmatched: 5. The CDR3 spans 15 residues. Germline V gene lookup returns CDR1 SEHNR and CDR2 FQNEAQ (reference sequence). Amplification used 60 Vbeta primers and 13 Jbeta primers. Sequencing used immunoSEQ multiplex PCR; TCRdb keeps in-frame clones, though not all of them. The repertoire consists of 150,000 to 200,000 clones, with approximately 80% occurring once and the leading ten covering 14%. Sequenced sample: PBMCs. This chain joins TRBV7-9 and TRBJ2-1; TRBD2 matches at 8 bases. This receptor was taken from a woman between 35 and 50 years old in good health and CMV-seronegative. The CDR3 nucleotides are TGTGCCAGCAGCTTATTGGGGACTAGGGACAATGAGCAGTTCTTC. Translating gives CASSLLGTRDNEQFF.